This T cell receptor beta chain is from a study of blood T cell repertoires in COVID-19. About the study: Samples taken during acute and convalescent COVID-19 were collected in the United States, Italy and Spain. In each case, the material was cDNA or gDNA derived from T cells, B-cell-depleted T cells, or PBMCs.

Germline CDR1 reads SGHKS; CDR2 reads YYEKEE (reference sequence). V shed 3 bases, J shed 5 bases, and the junction held 9 bases outside the gene matches. The CDR3 is made up of 15 amino acids. Original handling: Reference gene primer amplification gave estimated nucleated cell counts. Method: immunoSEQ multiplex PCR; TCRdb's copy keeps in-frame clones and lacks some. V and J calls and clone size come straight from that table; D and trimming were deduced from the DNA. Here the sample spans around 56,000 clones, more than 75% being singletons. The sample taken for sequencing was peripheral blood. This clonotype was obtained from a man in his fifties or sixties with acute or convalescent COVID-19. The chain is built from TRBV5-5 and TRBJ2-7; TRBD1 aligns across 9 bases. This chain's CDR3 is CASSYRDRDIHEQYF. For the CDR3, the DNA is TGTGCCAGCAGCTACCGGGACAGGGATATACACGAGCAGTACTTC.